This T cell receptor beta chain came from a study of shared clonotypes between healthy human individuals. This clone was counted a single time. The antigen is not known. Study-level points and caveats: The naive CD4 repertoires of a handful of donors were compared, and around 4.7% of clonotypes were shared.

Deep level was the assay's run setting. DNA at approximately 200 ng, 25,000 to 35,000 T cell genomes, went into sorted-subset replicate PCRs. Authors' processing steps: Filtering was not the same, since immunoSEQ gave junction-only sequences without quality scores. The data were produced by immunoSEQ multiplex PCR, yet TCRdb's version contains in-frame clones alone and is incomplete. D and trimming were read from the DNA, whereas the V and J calls and clone size are those reported in that table. The sample records roughly 520,000 clones, approximately 95% being singletons. The CDR3 extends over 16 amino acids. The trim removed 0 bases at V and 2 bases at J, leaving 2 bases unmatched. Germline V CDR1 and CDR2: SGDLS, YYNGEE.

This sequence originates from a woman under 40 in good health. Sample: naive CD4+ T cells sorted from blood. Sample subset: CD45RA+ positively selected. This chain uses TRBV9 with TRBJ2-2, with 9 bases that match TRBD1. The CDR3 coding sequence is TGTGCCAGCAGCGTAGGGGACAGGGCCAACACCGGGGAGCTGTTTTTT. Translated: CASSVGDRANTGELFF.